One and the same sample provided the 24 T cell receptor beta chains below, sequenced in a study of blood T cell repertoires in COVID-19. Clones were sequenced by immunoSEQ multiplex PCR, and TCRdb holds only the in-frame ones, with some missing. The sample lists approximately 190,000 clones, 70% to 90% occurring once. Sequencing used peripheral blood. The receptors were gathered from a man older than 75 with acute or convalescent COVID-19.

The chain joins TRBV14 to TRBJ2-4, with 9 bases lining up with TRBD1. V dropped 4 bases and J dropped 9; count of bases not matched to a gene: 7. Germline V gives CDR1 SGHDN, CDR2 FVKESK. The CDR3 has 14 amino acids. CDR3 residues: CASSPPGTGIIQYF. The CDR3 nucleotides are TGTGCCAGCAGCCCGCCCGGGACAGGGATCATTCAGTACTTC.

The rearrangement uses TRBV6-2 or TRBV6-3 and TRBJ2-3; TRBD1 aligns across 7 bases. Losses at the gene ends were 0 bases for V and 7 bases for J; bases not matched to a gene: 4. Per germline, CDR1 MNHEY and CDR2 SVGEGT. The CDR3 sequence is 14 residues long. DNA for the CDR3: TGTGCCAGCAGTTACTCGGGGACAGCTTATACGCAGTATTTT. It specifies CASSYSGTAYTQYF.

The genes are TRBV7-2 and TRBJ1-1; D may be TRBD1 (5 bases). This CDR3 region has 15 residues. V dropped 1 base and J dropped 1 base, with 10 bases sitting between them. CDR1 and CDR2 (germline): SGHTA, FQGNSA. The CDR3 reads CASSLEQGSNTEAFF. The CDR3 region has the DNA TGTGCCAGCAGCTTAGAGCAGGGATCGAACACTGAAGCTTTCTTT.

The rearrangement joins TRBV18 to TRBJ2-4; possibly TRBD1 for D (6 bases). Germline CDR1 and CDR2: KGHSH and LQKENI. This CDR3 region has 14 residues. Trimming took off 0 bases at V and 6 bases at J, with 9 bases between the two ends. The CDR3: CASSPPTGRNIQYF. DNA for the CDR3: TGTGCCAGCTCACCACCGACAGGCCGAAACATTCAGTACTTC.

J is TRBJ2-1 and V is TRBV28, with D perhaps TRBD2 (5 bases). Germline lookup yields CDR1 MDHEN and CDR2 SYDVKM. Trimming stripped 4 bases from V and 2 bases from J, with 9 bases between. The length of the CDR3 is 14 residues. This chain's CDR3 is CASSSGGPYNEQFF. The CDR3 DNA reads TGTGCCAGCAGTTCTGGAGGCCCCTACAATGAGCAGTTCTTC.

The V call is TRBV11-2, the J call TRBJ1-1; D is possibly TRBD1 (5 bases). The CDR3 consists of 14 residues. CDR1 SGHAT and CDR2 FQNNGV come from the germline V gene. Trimming cost V 4 bases and J 0 bases, with 9 bases left between them. The CDR3 is CASSSQGVNTEAFF. CDR3 DNA sequence: TGTGCCAGCAGCTCACAAGGGGTGAACACTGAAGCTTTCTTT. The full variable domain, its missing parts supplied by reference TRBV11-2 and TRBJ1-1, is EAGVAQSPRYKIIEKRQSVAFWCNPISGHATLYWYQQILGQGPKLLIQFQNNGVVDDSQLPKDRFSAERLKGVDSTLKIQPAKLEDSAVYLCASSSQGVNTEAFFGQGTRLTVV.

The chain links TRBV29-1 to TRBJ2-7; D not resolved. This CDR3 has 13 amino acids. CDR1 SQVTM and CDR2 ANQGSEA come from the germline V gene. V dropped 4 bases and J dropped 4 bases, with 14 bases sitting between them. CDR3 loop: CSVVGGWPYEQYF. The CDR3 DNA follows: TGCAGCGTTGTCGGCGGATGGCCTTACGAGCAGTACTTC.

This clone occurred many times. The chain uses TRBV7-6 and TRBJ2-6; D gene ambiguous. The CDR3 has 19 amino acids. V was clipped by 2 bases and J by 0 bases, with 17 bases between them. Germline loops: CDR1 SGHVS, CDR2 FNYEAQ. CDR3 bases: TGTGCCAGCAGCTTATACGGTAGAACTCAATCCTCTGGGGCCAACGTCCTGACTTTC. It is translated as CASSLYGRTQSSGANVLTF.

The chain joins TRBV28 to TRBJ1-5; D gene uncertain. V gave up 4 bases and J gave up 9 bases, with 10 bases separating them. The germline V gene has CDR1 MDHEN and CDR2 SYDVKM. The length of the CDR3 is 12 residues. The CDR3 sequence is CASSSGERPQHF. The CDR3 region has the DNA TGTGCCAGCAGTTCCGGTGAGCGGCCCCAGCATTTT.

The V call is TRBV5-1, the J call TRBJ1-2; 8 nucleotides line up with TRBD1. Trimming cost V 2 bases and J 2 bases; bases outside gene matches: 11. Germline V gene data show CDR1 as SGHRS and CDR2 as YFSETQ. This CDR3 contains 17 residues. The CDR3 DNA reads TGCGCCAGCAGCTTTCTTCGGGTCGGACAGGGCAACTATGGCTACACCTTC. Translation gives CASSFLRVGQGNYGYTF.

The V and J genes are TRBV18 and TRBJ2-2; 16 positions agree with TRBD2. Germline V gene sequence: CDR1 KGHSH, CDR2 LQKENI. V trimming: 0 bases; J trimming: 4 bases; junction bases outside the gene matches: 5. This CDR3 spans 19 amino acids. This CDR3 is CASSPPGLAGGPGTGELFF. CDR3 coding DNA: TGTGCCAGCTCACCACCGGGACTAGCGGGAGGGCCCGGCACCGGGGAGCTGTTTTTT.

The rearrangement uses TRBV7-3 and TRBJ2-5; D may be TRBD2 (7 bases). Trimming stripped 5 bases from V and 9 bases from J, with 25 bases between. CDR1 is SGHTA, CDR2 FQGTGA, per germline. The CDR3 contains 16 residues. The CDR3 nucleotides read TGTGCCAGCAGCCCGTTTCCGGCCGCTCAAGGGGGGGCCCAGTACTTC. It translates to CASSPFPAAQGGAQYF. The entire variable domain, with the rest obtained from reference TRBV7-3 and TRBJ2-5, is as follows: GAGVSQTPSNKVTEKGKYVELRCDPISGHTALYWYRQSLGQGPEFLIYFQGTGAADDSGLPNDRFFAVRPEGSVSTLKIQRTERGDSAVYLCASSPFPAAQGGAQYFGPGTRLLVL.

The chain is built from TRBV18 and TRBJ2-2; 8 positions agree with TRBD1. Germline trimming cut 8 bases from V and 0 bases from J; bases unmatched to any gene: 20. From germline, CDR1 is KGHSH and CDR2 LQKENI. The length of the CDR3 is 20 residues. Written as DNA, the CDR3 is TGTGCCAGCCCTCGCAGGACAGGGATAGCGTCAGTCGCGAACACCGGGGAGCTGTTTTTT. Protein product: CASPRRTGIASVANTGELFF.

The rearrangement joins TRBV5-5 to TRBJ2-2, with D uncertain. The CDR3 sequence is 15 residues long. CDR1 and CDR2 (germline): SGHKS, YYEKEE (reference sequence). With 4 bases removed from V and 3 bases from J, the gap between germline ends came to 13 bases. CDR3 region: CASSVNGRDTGELFF. Here the CDR3 DNA reads TGTGCCAGCAGCGTGAATGGCCGTGACACCGGGGAGCTGTTTTTT. Supplemented by reference TRBV5-5 and TRBJ2-2, the full variable domain reads DAGVTQSPTHLIKTRGQQVTLRCSPISGHKSVSWYQQVLGQGPQFIFQYYEKEERGRGNFPDRFSARQFPNYSSELNVNALLLGDSALYLCASSVNGRDTGELFFGEGSRLTVL.

This chain uses TRBV30 with TRBJ2-7, with TRBD1 matching 9 bases. Germline assignment: CDR1 GTSNPN and CDR2 SVGIG (reference sequence). This CDR3 is built from 15 residues. V dropped 0 bases and J dropped 4; count of bases not matched to a gene: 7. CDR3 in DNA: TGTGCCTGGAGTGTAGGGGGACAGGGTGGGTACGAGCAGTACTTC. This encodes CAWSVGGQGGYEQYF.

The V and J genes are TRBV9 and TRBJ2-5; TRBD2 aligns across 12 bases. Germline loops: CDR1 SGDLS, CDR2 YYNGEE. CDR3 length equals 16 residues. Trimming took 0 bases from V and 4 from J; bases not matched to a gene: 4. The CDR3 region has the DNA TGTGCCAGCAGCGTAGCGACTAGCGGGAGTTTAGAGACCCAGTACTTC. Translated: CASSVATSGSLETQYF.

The chain uses TRBV3-1 (or the pseudogene TRBV3-2) and TRBJ2-7, with 10 bases identical to TRBD1. The CDR3 has 15 amino acids. The V and J ends lost 0 bases and 6 bases, in that order; junction bases with no gene match: 5. Germline-derived CDR1 and CDR2 are LGHDT and YNNKEL (reference sequence). The CDR3 sequence is CASSQDRTGGGEQYF. CDR3 nucleotides: TGTGCCAGCAGCCAAGATCGGACAGGGGGTGGCGAGCAGTACTTC.

The rearrangement uses TRBV18 and TRBJ1-6, with 8 bases fitting TRBD1. Germline CDR1 and CDR2: KGHSH and LQKENI. Unmatched junction bases numbered 7, after V lost 6 bases and J lost 6 bases. The CDR3 has 15 residues. The CDR3 is CASSTGGRSNSPLHF. The CDR3 DNA is TGTGCCAGCTCCACAGGGGGACGCAGTAATTCACCCCTCCACTTT. Variable domain in full (rest from reference TRBV18 and TRBJ1-6): NAGVMQNPRHLVRRRGQEARLRCSPMKGHSHVYWYRQLPEEGLKFMVYLQKENIIDESGMPKERFSAEFPKEGPSILRIQQVVRGDSAAYFCASSTGGRSNSPLHFGNGTRLTVT.

The CDR3 sequence: CASSLEARKTQYF. CDR3 nucleotide sequence: TGTGCCAGCAGTTTAGAGGCGCGCAAGACCCAGTACTTC. This chain links TRBV28 with TRBJ2-5, with unresolved D. Germline CDR1 MDHEN, CDR2 SYDVKM. The V end was cut by 2 bases, the J end by 6 bases, with 10 bases between. The length of the CDR3 is 13 residues.

Only a few counts were recorded for this clone. The J gene is TRBJ1-1, the V gene TRBV25-1; D remains unclear. The CDR3 covers 11 residues. Looked up from germline, CDR1 is MGHDK and CDR2 is SYGVNS. Trimming cost V 2 bases and J 5 bases, with 3 bases left between them. The CDR3 DNA follows: TGTGCCAGCAGTGAACGGACTGAAGCTTTCTTT. This gives the protein CASSERTEAFF.

The genes are TRBV16 and TRBJ2-1; 12 nucleotides agree with TRBD1. Germline V gives CDR1 KGHSY, CDR2 FQNENV. The CDR3 contains 16 residues. Losses at the gene ends were 3 bases for V and 10 bases for J; bases not matched to a gene: 10. In nucleotides, the CDR3 is TGTGCCAGCAGCCAGGGGACAGGGGGCGCCTTCTACGAGCAGTTCTTC. Its protein product is CASSQGTGGAFYEQFF.

This chain joins TRBV7-8 and TRBJ2-5; 9 bases fit TRBD2. The V and J ends lost 1 base and 7 bases, in that order; junction bases with no gene match: 10. There are 16 residues in the CDR3. Per germline, CDR1 SGHVS and CDR2 FQNEAQ. The CDR3 DNA follows: TGTGCCAGCAGCTTAGGGCTAGCGGGGACCCCAGGGACCCAGTACTTC. Its translation is CASSLGLAGTPGTQYF.

The chain links TRBV10-3 to TRBJ1-1, with D possibly being TRBD1 (6 bases). Germline CDR1 and CDR2: ENHRY and SYGVKD. The CDR3 is made up of 13 amino acids. V was cut by 5 bases and J by 5 bases, with 12 bases left in between. The CDR3 reads CAISTGQGTEAFF. Here the CDR3 DNA reads TGTGCCATCAGTACCGGGCAGGGGACTGAAGCTTTCTTT.

This clone occurred a few times. This sequence joins TRBV7-9 and TRBJ2-3; TRBD2 is a possible D gene (5 bases). This CDR3 has 15 amino acids. Trimming cost V 4 bases and J 1 base, with 12 bases left between them. Germline V gene sequence: CDR1 SEHNR, CDR2 FQNEAQ (reference sequence). CDR3 nucleotide sequence: TGTGCCAGCAGCTCCGGGGTTTCGGGCACAGATACGCAGTATTTT. As protein: CASSSGVSGTDTQYF.